This T cell receptor beta chain originates from a study of CD8 T cells in ankylosing spondylitis. Worth noting for this clonotype: Its cognate antigen is unknown.

The V gene end was trimmed by 0 bases and the J gene end by 4 bases; junction bases not matched to a gene: 9. Looked up from germline, CDR1 is DFQATT and CDR2 is SNEGSKA (reference sequence). This CDR3 spans 16 amino acids. General observations from the study: Clones linked to disease were reported to show significant enrichment in matched ankylosing spondylitis synovial fluid. Disease-linked clones were found to be CD8+ and relatively rare in peripheral blood.

Scientists made TCR beta libraries using quantitative 5'-RACE with molecular barcodes. TCRdb reprocessed the 5' RACE reads via MiXCR and lists one record per CDR3 protein. The sample consists of 85,000 to 90,000 distinct CDR3 sequences, 27% of them appearing once. The chain recombines TRBV20-1 with TRBJ2-5; 9 bases map to TRBD2. This clonotype originated in a male donor with ankylosing spondylitis or in good health (not recorded which). Source material: blood, either unsorted or a sorted T cell fraction (not recorded which). The CDR3 here is CSARDKDSGSGETQYF. The DNA of the CDR3 is TGCAGTGCTAGAGATAAGGATAGCGGGAGTGGAGAGACCCAGTACTTC.